One TCR beta chain is described in this entry. In the original analysis: For nucleated cells, counts were estimated from reference gene primer amplification. Generated by immunoSEQ multiplex PCR, the TCRdb table keeps only in-frame clones and is missing some. V, J and clone size derive from that table, while D and trimming were established from the DNA sequence. This sample has 100,000 to 150,000 clones, with 65% to 90% found just once. The data originate from a study of blood T cell repertoires in COVID-19. About the research overall: Italy, Spain and the United States were the sources of the convalescent and acute COVID-19 samples. From T cells, B-cell-depleted T cells, or PBMCs came the material, which was cDNA or gDNA.

V was cut by 3 bases and J by 2 bases, with 16 bases left in between. The CDR3 is 16 residues long. Per germline, CDR1 LNHDA and CDR2 SQIVND (reference sequence). The sample taken for sequencing was peripheral blood. The chain carries TRBV19 and TRBJ1-1, with D possibly TRBD1 on 6 matching bases. The origin of this receptor is a human donor in a cohort sampled during active COVID-19. CDR3 bases: TGTGCCAGTAGTATTTCACAGGGTGAGCGAAACACTGAAGCTTTCTTT. Protein: CASSISQGERNTEAFF.